These T cell receptor beta chains were read from a single sample in a study of T cell responses to AZD1222 COVID-19 vaccine. The protocol was immunoSEQ multiplex PCR, while the TCRdb copy is restricted to in-frame clones and leaves out a portion. The repertoire holds more than 75,000 clones, with more than 85% as singletons. Sequencing was performed on peripheral blood, taken on day 0 of AZD1222 vaccination. These receptors were collected from an adult in good health. Both conserved end residues are part of each CDR3. Each record gives: V gene, J gene, CDR3 protein.

TRBV3-1/TRBV3-2	TRBJ2-7	CASSRESQVPYEQYF
TRBV6-5	TRBJ1-6	CASSYKPYNSPLHF
TRBV4-1	TRBJ1-5	CASSQDGQGNQPQHF
TRBV11-3	TRBJ2-3	CASSSGRGTTDTQYF
TRBV24-1	TRBJ1-4	CATSDRTANEKLFF
TRBV9	TRBJ2-3	CASSVRGTADPDTQYF
TRBV11-2	TRBJ2-1	CASSALTSYNEQFF
TRBV19	TRBJ1-2	CASSMGGTGYTF
TRBV29-1	TRBJ2-5	CSAGTSSETQYF
TRBV7-2	TRBJ1-3	CASSLAAGRGNTIYF
TRBV28	TRBJ2-5	CASSPGGSLAETQYF
TRBV6-4	TRBJ2-3	CASSPGLGTGGTDTQYF
TRBV2	TRBJ1-5	CASSDIYSNQPQHF
TRBV6-5	TRBJ1-2	CASIEWGVDYGYTF
TRBV5-4	TRBJ2-2	CASRTGTGLTGELFF
TRBV7-2	TRBJ1-5	CASSRKGDIANNQPQHF
TRBV27	TRBJ1-1	CASTPSPGPGRAFF
TRBV18	TRBJ2-3	CASSPTDGADTQYF
TRBV28	TRBJ1-1	CASSPPGQGMNTEAFF
TRBV5-1	TRBJ2-1	CASSQETSGNNEQFF
TRBV29-1	TRBJ1-1	CSAARMNTEAFF
TRBV5-1	TRBJ2-1	CASQPLYLAGNYNEQFF
TRBV7-2	TRBJ2-4	CASSLMGLAGKNIQYF
TRBV4-3	TRBJ1-4	CASSQGGSGVGEKLFF
TRBV9	TRBJ1-1	CASSVEMGRAFF
TRBV28	TRBJ1-1	CASSSGGVATEAFF
TRBV9	TRBJ1-2	CASSVTPSGGYYGYTF
TRBV5-5	TRBJ1-1	CASRLSWAITEAFF
TRBV11-3	TRBJ2-1	CASSLSGSYNEQFF
TRBV5-8	TRBJ1-3	CASSFGQGRVGNTIYF
TRBV2	TRBJ2-7	CASNPRTDGSYEQYF
TRBV15	TRBJ1-2	CATSRERQVTNYGYTF
TRBV19	TRBJ1-1	CASSARSRELNTEAFF
TRBV27	TRBJ2-1	CASSLTKSLEQFF
TRBV7-2	TRBJ1-1	CASSLWPVGEAFF
TRBV28	TRBJ2-7	CASSRAGATREQYF
TRBV20-1	TRBJ1-2	CSAPRTFGYTF
TRBV7-2	TRBJ2-5	CASSELAGGPETQYF
TRBV18	TRBJ1-1	CASSRTSTEAFF
TRBV29-1	TRBJ1-1	CSGDRAGTEAFF